This TCR beta chain was captured by sequencing in a study of vaccination and CD4 T cells after COVID-19. Sequencing of DNA taken from cultured CD4+ T cells relied on the Oncomine TCR Beta short-read assay. TCRdb itself ran the PCR reads through MiXCR, one entry per CDR3 protein. Among fewer than 15,000 distinct CDR3 sequences listed, around 58% were seen once. Regarding this clonotype: What it binds is unknown.

This CDR3 is 16 amino acids long. V lost 5 bases to trimming and J lost 4 bases, with 15 bases between them. Germline CDR1 reads MNHEY; CDR2 reads SMNVEV (reference sequence). Treatment described: roughly ten-day PBMC culture with coronavirus spike peptide pools or control peptides (ViraFEST assay). The sequencing sample was made of CD4+ T cells from blood, cultured in vitro. The clonotype was recovered from a human donor who had recovered from COVID-19. The chain recombines TRBV27 with TRBJ1-6; D is uncertain. The CDR3 nucleotides are TGTGCCAGCAGTCCGGCGGCCACGGCGTATAATTCACCCCTCCACTTT. It codes for CASSPAATAYNSPLHF.